These T cell receptor beta chains were read from a single sample in a study of cytomegalovirus exposure and HLA in healthy donors. Profiling relied on immunoSEQ multiplex PCR, and the TCRdb table lists in-frame clones only, not all of them. This repertoire shows roughly 190,000 clones, approximately 83% found once; its top ten account for about a tenth. The sequenced sample was PBMCs. These receptor sequences come from a woman aged 45 to 65 in good health and CMV-seropositive. Both conserved end residues are part of each CDR3. The D gene is left open where the match is weak. Clone sizes are given selectively: once, few, many, or a class where the clone is expanded.

17	TRBV6-1	TRBJ1-3	NA	NA	CASSVSREGGSGNTIYF	TGTGCCAGCAGTGTTTCCCGGGAGGGTGGTTCTGGAAACACCATATATTTT
16	TRBV28	TRBJ2-1	NA	NA	CASSFRGGRSFNEQFF	TGTGCCAGCAGTTTTAGAGGGGGTAGGTCCTTTAATGAGCAGTTCTTC
15	TRBV9	TRBJ2-2	TRBD1	NA	CASSAGTVATGELFF	TGTGCCAGCAGCGCCGGGACAGTGGCCACCGGGGAGCTGTTTTTT
11	TRBV20-1	TRBJ2-5	NA	NA	CSARDRETQYF	TGCAGTGCTAGAGATAGAGAGACCCAGTACTTC
16	TRBV18	TRBJ2-1	TRBD2	NA	CASSRGRGDSYNEQFF	TGTGCCAGCTCACGGGGTCGGGGGGACTCCTACAATGAGCAGTTCTTC
14	TRBV15	TRBJ2-1	TRBD2	NA	CATSSGGSYNEQFF	TGTGCCACCAGCAGCGGGGGGTCCTACAATGAGCAGTTCTTC
15	TRBV5-1	TRBJ2-5	NA	NA	CASSSEEGRLGEQYF	TGCGCCAGCAGCTCCGAGGAGGGGCGGTTGGGGGAGCAGTACTTC
15	TRBV2	TRBJ1-2	NA	NA	CASSDRGLLGYGYTF	TGTGCCAGCAGTGATCGCGGGCTGCTGGGCTATGGCTACACCTTC
15	TRBV4-3	TRBJ1-6	NA	few	CASSQDRRGNSPLHF	TGCGCCAGCAGCCAAGATCGGCGAGGGAATTCACCCCTCCACTTT
14	TRBV5-1	TRBJ1-2	NA	NA	CASSLHGGNYGYTF	TGCGCCAGCAGCTTGCATGGGGGGAACTATGGCTACACCTTC
15	TRBV14	TRBJ2-7	NA	NA	CASSLTNRARDQQYF	TGTGCCAGCAGCCTCACAAACAGAGCACGGGATCAGCAGTACTTC
14	TRBV28	TRBJ1-4	NA	NA	CASSRHPTNEKLFF	TGTGCCAGCAGTCGACATCCAACTAATGAAAAACTGTTTTTT
14	TRBV9	TRBJ2-1	NA	NA	CASSVGGNNNEQFF	TGTGCCAGCAGCGTAGGCGGGAATAACAATGAGCAGTTCTTC
14	TRBV5-1	TRBJ1-1	TRBD1	NA	CASSLTGADTEAFF	TGCGCCAGCAGCTTGACAGGGGCGGACACTGAAGCTTTCTTT
15	TRBV7-8	TRBJ1-6	TRBD1	NA	CASSLGGGQGSPLHF	TGTGCCAGCAGCTTAGGAGGGGGCCAGGGTTCACCCCTCCACTTT
15	TRBV5-4	TRBJ2-3	TRBD2	NA	CASSLAGGGRDTQYF	TGTGCCAGCAGCTTGGCTGGGGGGGGGAGAGATACGCAGTATTTT
15	TRBV9	TRBJ1-1	TRBD1	NA	CASSVLGQGFTEAFF	TGTGCCAGCAGCGTATTGGGACAGGGGTTTACTGAAGCTTTCTTT
15	TRBV6-6	TRBJ1-5	NA	NA	CASSRRQGTNQPQHF	TGTGCCAGCAGTCGGCGGCAGGGGACGAATCAGCCCCAGCATTTT
12	TRBV5-1	TRBJ2-7	NA	once	CASSFQGDEQYF	TGCGCCAGCAGCTTTCAGGGCGACGAGCAGTACTTC
15	TRBV10-3	TRBJ1-1	NA	NA	CAISESIGVGTEAFF	TGTGCCATCAGTGAGTCGATCGGGGTGGGCACTGAAGCTTTCTTT